This T cell receptor (beta chain) was recorded in a study of shared clonotypes between healthy human individuals. Regarding this clone: Its antigen remains unknown.

The CDR3 extends over 15 amino acids. Trimming pared 6 bases from V and 5 bases from J, leaving 20 bases between. Germline V gene sequence: CDR1 MNHEY, CDR2 SMNVEV (reference sequence). Study observations and caveats: Tissue TCR repertoires likely differ from these blood-only repertoires.

For unsorted PBMC, about 290 ng DNA per replicate equaled approximately 30,000 T cell genomes. Method: immunoSEQ multiplex PCR; TCRdb's copy keeps in-frame clones and lacks some. The sample shows 400,000 to 600,000 clones, about 76% of them seen only once. The chain carries TRBV27 and TRBJ2-7, with D possibly called TRBD1 or TRBD2 (5 bases each). This receptor was taken from a woman in her 40s in good health. Some clones in this sample may be carry-over from other donors' samples. Sequencing used PBMCs. The CDR3 loop is CASSWGSGASHEQYF. In DNA, the CDR3 is TGTGCCAGCAGCTGGGGGTCCGGAGCAAGCCACGAGCAGTACTTC.